The T cell receptor beta chain described here comes from a study of OX40 agonist ivuxolimab in advanced cancers. Repertoires were generated with immunoSEQ multiplex PCR, while TCRdb's copy carries only in-frame clones and drops some. This sample carries 35,000 to 40,000 clones, about nine tenths of them seen once, and the ten largest clones take approximately 32%. As regards this clone: Its antigen is currently unknown.

Patients with a history of autoimmune disease or on systemic immunosuppression were excluded. At baseline, cycle 4 day 1, and cycle 7 day 1, blood was sampled. The CDR3 runs to 14 residues. The V end was cut by 0 bases, the J end by 4 bases, with 9 bases between. Germline loops: CDR1 KGHSH, CDR2 LQKENI. Study conclusions and caveats: CD8+ T cells showed, on average, more clonal expansion than CD4+ cells.

This clonotype was sampled from an adult with an advanced solid tumor such as melanoma, head and neck, liver or kidney cancer. The source was CD4+ or CD8+ T cells sorted from blood, collected in a trial of the OX40 agonist ivuxolimab. The chain is built from TRBV18 and TRBJ1-1; D is uncertain. The CDR3 spells CASSPPGRRTEAFF. The CDR3 DNA reads TGTGCCAGCTCACCACCCGGGCGCCGCACTGAAGCTTTCTTT.